These 8 T cell receptor beta chains share one sample of origin, sequenced in a study of blood T cell repertoires in COVID-19. Using immunoSEQ multiplex PCR, the repertoire was profiled, and TCRdb retains in-frame clones only, with some absent. The table shows approximately 60,000 clones, with approximately 93% occurring only once. Sequencing was performed on peripheral blood. All receptors derive from a man between 65 and 85 years old with active COVID-19.

The CDR3 DNA sequence: TGTGCCAGCAGGGGGACAGAGAACACTGAAGCTTTCTTT. Its translation: CASRGTENTEAFF. The chain recombines TRBV28 with TRBJ1-1; 7 bases align to TRBD1. CDR1 and CDR2 (germline): MDHEN, SYDVKM. V was pared by 6 bases and J by 1 base, with 2 bases of the junction left unmatched. The length of the CDR3 is 13 residues.

The chain uses TRBV4-2 and TRBJ2-1; 10 bases are shared with TRBD1. CDR3 length: 16 residues. The germline gives CDR1 LGHNA, CDR2 YNFKEQ. The V gene end was trimmed by 0 bases and the J gene end by 5 bases; junction bases not matched to a gene: 4. This CDR3 reads CASSQDRGTGDNEQFF. The CDR3 DNA follows: TGTGCCAGCAGCCAAGATCGGGGGACAGGGGACAATGAGCAGTTCTTC.

This chain connects TRBV10-2 to TRBJ1-1; 7 bases map to TRBD1. Germline CDR1 WSHSY, CDR2 SAAADI. Losses at the gene ends were 4 bases for V and 5 bases for J; bases not matched to a gene: 4. The CDR3 sequence is 13 residues long. The CDR3 spells CASSVNRGTEAFF. CDR3 DNA: TGCGCCAGCAGTGTGAACAGGGGAACTGAAGCTTTCTTT.

This chain connects TRBV12-3 or TRBV12-4 to TRBJ2-7; 7 bases fit TRBD1. The ends lost 3 bases at V and 7 bases at J; junction bases unmatched: 3. The CDR3 extends over 12 amino acids. CDR3 nucleotide sequence: TGTGCCAGCAGTTTGATACAGGGGGAGCAGTACTTC. Protein product: CASSLIQGEQYF.

The V gene is TRBV27, the J gene TRBJ2-5; no reliable D call. Trimming removed 6 bases from V and 2 bases from J, with 13 bases in between. CDR1 and CDR2 (germline): MNHEY, SMNVEV (reference sequence). This CDR3 has 14 residues. Here the CDR3 DNA reads TGTGCCAGCAGCCTCAGGCCCGTACAAGAGACCCAGTACTTC. Translating gives CASSLRPVQETQYF.

The chain couples TRBV19 to TRBJ1-5, with TRBD1 as a possible D gene (5 bases). The CDR3 loop spans 16 amino acids. Germline CDR1 reads LNHDA; CDR2 reads SQIVND (reference sequence). Trimming shortened V by 3 bases and J by 2 bases, and 14 bases separated the two germline ends. The CDR3 nucleotides read TGTGCCAGTAGTATCTCCCAGGGTATCGGCAATCAGCCCCAGCATTTT. Translating gives CASSISQGIGNQPQHF.

The DNA of the CDR3 is TGTGCCACCGAAGGGTGGGAGACAGATACGCAGTATTTT. This encodes CATEGWETDTQYF. This chain uses TRBV24-1 with TRBJ2-3, with D tentatively TRBD2 (5 bases). Trimming removed 9 bases from V and 3 bases from J, with 12 bases in between. This CDR3 has 13 amino acids. Germline values: CDR1 KGHDR, CDR2 SFDVKD.

This clone was seen a single time. The genes are TRBV6-5 and TRBJ1-5, with D perhaps TRBD1 (5 bases). V lost 6 bases and J lost 7, with 13 bases in between. Germline V lookup: CDR1 MNHEY, CDR2 SVGAGI. The CDR3 contains 13 residues. The CDR3 DNA reads TGTGCCAGCAGCGCAGGGTTTAGGCAGCCCCAGCATTTT. It codes for CASSAGFRQPQHF.